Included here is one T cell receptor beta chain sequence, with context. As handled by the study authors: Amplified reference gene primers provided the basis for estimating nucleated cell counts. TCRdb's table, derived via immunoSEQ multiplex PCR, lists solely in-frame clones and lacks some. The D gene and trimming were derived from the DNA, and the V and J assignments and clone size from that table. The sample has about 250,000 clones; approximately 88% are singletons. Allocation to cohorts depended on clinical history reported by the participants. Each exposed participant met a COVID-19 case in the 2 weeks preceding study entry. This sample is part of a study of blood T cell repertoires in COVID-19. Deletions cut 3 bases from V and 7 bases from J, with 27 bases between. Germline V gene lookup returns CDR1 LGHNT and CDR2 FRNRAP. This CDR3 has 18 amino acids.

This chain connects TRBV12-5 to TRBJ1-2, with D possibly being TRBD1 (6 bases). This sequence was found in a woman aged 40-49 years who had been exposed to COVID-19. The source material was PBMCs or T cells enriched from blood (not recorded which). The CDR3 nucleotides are TGTGCTAGTGGTTTTTCGCGGGGGGGGCGCGTTTTTACGATTGGCTACACCTTC. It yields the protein CASGFSRGGRVFTIGYTF.